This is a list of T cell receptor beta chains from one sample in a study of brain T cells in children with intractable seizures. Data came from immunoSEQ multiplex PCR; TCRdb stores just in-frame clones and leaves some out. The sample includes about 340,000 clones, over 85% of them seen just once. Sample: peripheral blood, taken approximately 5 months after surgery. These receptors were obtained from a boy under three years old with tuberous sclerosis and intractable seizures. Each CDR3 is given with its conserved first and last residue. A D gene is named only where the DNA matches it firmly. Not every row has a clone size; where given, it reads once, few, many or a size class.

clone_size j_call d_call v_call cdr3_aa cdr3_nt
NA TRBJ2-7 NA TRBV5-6 CASSLDQGTYEQYF TGTGCCAGCAGCTTGGATCAGGGTACCTACGAGCAGTACTTC
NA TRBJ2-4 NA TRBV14 CASSQWAGRDKNIQYF TGTGCCAGCAGCCAGTGGGCAGGGAGAGACAAAAACATTCAGTACTTC
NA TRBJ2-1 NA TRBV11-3 CASSPGLRSYNEQFF TGTGCCAGCAGCCCCGGACTACGTTCCTACAATGAGCAGTTCTTC
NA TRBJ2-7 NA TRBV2 CASSTNRGGYEQYF TGTGCCAGCAGTACCAACAGGGGAGGCTACGAGCAGTACTTC
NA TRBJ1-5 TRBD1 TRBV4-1 CASSRTTGGDQPQHF TGCGCCAGCAGCCGTACGACAGGGGGCGATCAGCCCCAGCATTTT
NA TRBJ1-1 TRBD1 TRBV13 CASSSLDRGRREAFF TGTGCCAGCAGTTCATTGGACAGGGGGCGAAGAGAAGCTTTCTTT
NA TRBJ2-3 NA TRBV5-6 CASSLIPTDTQYF TGTGCCAGCAGCTTGATCCCCACAGATACGCAGTATTTT
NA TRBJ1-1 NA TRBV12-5 CASGLGRAVTEAFF TGTGCTAGTGGTTTGGGCAGGGCGGTGACTGAAGCTTTCTTT
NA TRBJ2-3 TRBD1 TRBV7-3 CASSSTGGVTDTQYF TGTGCCAGCAGCTCGACAGGGGGCGTCACAGATACGCAGTATTTT
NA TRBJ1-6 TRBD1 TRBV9 CASSVQPDRGVSSRNSPLHF TGTGCCAGCAGCGTCCAACCGGACAGGGGAGTATCTTCGCGTAATTCACCCCTCCACTTT
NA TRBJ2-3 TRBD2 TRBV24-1 CATGTSIRGDTQYF TGTGCCACCGGGACTAGCATAAGAGGTGATACGCAGTATTTT
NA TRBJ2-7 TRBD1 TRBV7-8 CASSYLRDRGTYEQYF TGTGCCAGCAGCTATCTTCGGGACAGGGGGACCTACGAGCAGTACTTC
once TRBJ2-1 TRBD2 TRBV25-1 CASSESLAGKNEQFF TGTGCCAGCAGTGAATCCCTAGCGGGGAAGAATGAGCAGTTCTTC
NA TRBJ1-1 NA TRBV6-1 CASSEFADMNTEAFF TGTGCCAGCAGTGAGTTCGCAGACATGAACACTGAAGCTTTCTTT
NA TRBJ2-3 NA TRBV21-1 CASSNGFLGDRTDTQYF TGTGCCAGCAGCAATGGCTTTCTCGGGGACCGCACAGATACGCAGTATTTT
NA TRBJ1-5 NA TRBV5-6 CASSLDSNQPQHF TGTGCCAGCAGCTTGGACAGCAATCAGCCCCAGCATTTT
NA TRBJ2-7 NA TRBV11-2 CASSLERTGRRWGYEQYF TGTGCCAGCAGCTTAGAAAGAACAGGGAGACGGTGGGGCTACGAGCAGTACTTC
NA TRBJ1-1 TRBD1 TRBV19 CASSIEDRRGNTEAFF TGTGCCAGTAGTATAGAGGACAGGCGGGGGAACACTGAAGCTTTCTTT
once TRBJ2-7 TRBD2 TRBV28 CASRSPLYSGRAHEQYF TGTGCCAGCAGGAGTCCCCTGTATAGCGGGAGGGCCCACGAGCAGTACTTC
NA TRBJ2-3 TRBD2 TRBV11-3 CASQGLAGDTQYF TGTGCCAGCCAAGGGCTAGCGGGAGATACGCAGTATTTT
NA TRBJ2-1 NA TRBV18 CASSPPGQGVFNEQFF TGTGCCAGCTCACCACCGGGGCAGGGCGTTTTCAATGAGCAGTTCTTC
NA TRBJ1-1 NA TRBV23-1 CASSPRGSFSFTNTEAFF TGCGCCAGCAGTCCACGTGGAAGCTTTAGTTTTACGAACACTGAAGCTTTCTTT
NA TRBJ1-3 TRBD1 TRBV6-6 CASSPPFHSTGGNTIYF TGTGCCAGCAGTCCCCCTTTTCATTCGACAGGGGGAAACACCATATATTTT
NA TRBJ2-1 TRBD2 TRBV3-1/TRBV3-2 CASSQILAGGPNEQFF TGTGCCAGCAGCCAAATTTTAGCGGGAGGGCCGAATGAGCAGTTCTTC
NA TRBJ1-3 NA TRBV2 CASSVIGSPGNTIYF TGTGCCAGCAGTGTAATTGGGTCTCCTGGAAACACCATATATTTT
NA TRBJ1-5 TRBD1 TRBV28 CASSILTGGVDQPQHF TGTGCCAGCAGTATACTAACAGGGGGAGTAGATCAGCCCCAGCATTTT
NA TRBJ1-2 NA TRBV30 CAWSVGRGYGYTF TGTGCCTGGAGTGTAGGGCGGGGCTATGGCTACACCTTC
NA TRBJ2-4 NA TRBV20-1 CSASGAESLAKNIQYF TGCAGTGCTAGTGGGGCCGAGAGCCTAGCCAAAAACATTCAGTACTTC
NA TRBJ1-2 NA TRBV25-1 CASSERAGYGYTF TGTGCCAGCAGTGAACGCGCAGGCTATGGCTACACCTTC
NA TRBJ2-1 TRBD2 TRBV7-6 CASSLAREGRNEQFF TGTGCCAGCAGCTTAGCGCGGGAGGGCCGGAATGAGCAGTTCTTC